These 30 T cell receptor beta chains were all obtained from the same sample, sequenced in a study of B cell selection in AIRE deficiency. Assay used: immunoSEQ multiplex PCR; TCRdb lists only in-frame clones, some missing. The sample has 21,000 or so clones, roughly 97% seen once. Sorting defined conventional CD4 T cells as CD4+CD127+. Source material: conventional CD4+ T cells sorted from PBMCs. These receptors were taken from a human donor with AIRE deficiency.

The chain recombines TRBV7-3 with TRBJ2-1, with 11 bases identical to TRBD2. CDR1 and CDR2 from the germline V gene are SGHTA and FQGTGA. The CDR3 extends over 16 amino acids. The junction had 3 bases not matched to a gene; V was cut back by 1 base and J by 4 bases. The CDR3 reads CASSLRGTSGYNEQFF. DNA for the CDR3: TGTGCCAGCAGCTTAAGGGGGACTAGCGGATACAATGAGCAGTTCTTC.

This chain connects TRBV1 to TRBJ2-2. TRBV1 is an annotated pseudogene. This CDR3 is built from 15 residues. CDR3 amino acids: CTSSRAFSLGGELFF. In nucleotides, the CDR3 is TGCACCAGCAGCCGGGCGTTTTCCCTCGGGGGGGAGCTGTTTTTT.

The chain uses TRBV2 and TRBJ1-2; no clear D. The CDR3 contains 15 residues. The V gene lost 3 bases and the J gene lost 3 bases, with 14 bases spanning the gap. The germline gives CDR1 SNHLY, CDR2 FYNNEI. This CDR3 reads CASSDRVTIYYGYTF. The CDR3 DNA reads as TGTGCCAGCAGTGATCGAGTGACAATCTACTATGGCTACACCTTC. Full variable domain (missing parts from reference TRBV2 and TRBJ1-2): EPEVTQTPSHQVTQMGQEVILRCVPISNHLYFYWYRQILGQKVEFLVSFYNNEISEKSEIFDDQFSVERPDGSNFTLKIRSTKLEDSAMYFCASSDRVTIYYGYTFGSGTRLTVV.

The chain couples TRBV6-4 to TRBJ2-3; no definite D call. The CDR3 covers 14 residues. Per germline, CDR1 MRHNA and CDR2 SNTAGT. With 6 bases removed from V and 2 bases from J, the gap between germline ends came to 12 bases. CDR3 region: CASSSSHLTDTQYF. The CDR3 coding sequence is TGTGCCAGCAGCTCTAGTCACCTCACAGATACGCAGTATTTT.

In this sample, this clone turned up once. The CDR3 protein is CASSLGFGAPEQFF. The CDR3 nucleotides are TGCGCCAGCAGCCTGGGCTTTGGGGCCCCTGAGCAGTTCTTC. The J gene is TRBJ2-1, the V gene TRBV5-1; a weak D match, TRBD1 (5 bases). CDR1 SGHRS and CDR2 YFSETQ come from the germline V gene. The germline V and J ends were trimmed by 4 bases and 9 bases, with 17 bases remaining between them. This CDR3 spans 14 amino acids.

The CDR3 sequence is CASRVSGNTGELFF. Written as DNA, the CDR3 is TGTGCCAGCAGGGTTAGCGGAAACACCGGGGAGCTGTTTTTT. The chain carries TRBV6-5 and TRBJ2-2; tentative D call: TRBD2 (6 bases). This CDR3 region has 14 residues. V lost 6 bases, J lost 2 bases, and 10 bases lay in between. Germline lookup yields CDR1 MNHEY and CDR2 SVGAGI.

This clone is a singleton in its sample. The chain couples TRBV6-6 to TRBJ2-7; 7 bases align to TRBD1. The CDR3 totals 15 residues. CDR1 MNHNY and CDR2 SVGAGI come from the germline V gene (reference sequence). With V trimmed by 5 bases and J by 5 bases, 12 bases remained unmatched. The CDR3 bases are TGTGCCAGCAGTCGACCCCGGGACAGAGATAACGAGCAGTACTTC. Translated, it gives CASSRPRDRDNEQYF.

The J gene is TRBJ1-4, the V gene TRBV18; TRBD1 aligns across 11 bases. The CDR3 loop spans 16 amino acids. Germline values: CDR1 KGHSH, CDR2 LQKENI. J was trimmed by 8 bases and V by 2 bases; bases with no gene match: 7. CDR3 residues: CASSPSRDRGNEKLFF. The CDR3 nucleotides read TGTGCCAGCTCACCATCCCGGGACAGGGGGAACGAAAAACTGTTTTTT.

This chain uses TRBV6-1 with TRBJ1-5, with TRBD1 matching over 7 bases. Germline assignment: CDR1 MNHNS and CDR2 SASEGT. This CDR3 is 14 amino acids long. With 8 bases clipped from V and 2 bases from J, the junction kept 6 bases outside the gene matches. Here the CDR3 reads CASYRQGGNQPQHF. CDR3 sequence (DNA): TGTGCCAGCTATCGACAGGGCGGCAATCAGCCCCAGCATTTT.

The V and J genes are TRBV2 and TRBJ1-2; TRBD1 is a possible D gene (5 bases). Germline V CDR1 and CDR2: SNHLY, FYNNEI. Trimming left V 5 bases short and J 6 bases short, with 13 bases between. This CDR3 is built from 13 residues. The CDR3 spells CASSLYAGHGYTF. In DNA, the CDR3 is TGTGCCAGCAGTTTATATGCAGGGCATGGCTACACCTTC.

The V gene is TRBV19, the J gene TRBJ1-5; D possibly corresponds to TRBD1 (6 bases). Trimming stripped 3 bases from V and 4 bases from J, with 16 bases between. The germline gives CDR1 LNHDA, CDR2 SQIVND (reference sequence). The CDR3 length is 16 residues. CDR3 bases: TGTGCCAGTAGTATCGAGGGGGGGGCGGCAAATCAGCCCCAGCATTTT. Translating gives CASSIEGGAANQPQHF.

The chain combines TRBV9 with TRBJ2-1; D uncertain. V lost 0 bases and J 8 bases, leaving 15 bases between the germline ends. The CDR3 contains 15 residues. Germline assignment: CDR1 SGDLS and CDR2 YYNGEE. The CDR3 is CASSVVGGHGDEQFF. Here the CDR3 DNA reads TGTGCCAGCAGCGTAGTTGGCGGCCATGGGGATGAGCAGTTCTTC. Using reference TRBV9 and TRBJ2-1 for the parts outside the CDR3, the full variable domain is DSGVTQTPKHLITATGQRVTLRCSPRSGDLSVYWYQQSLDQGLQFLIQYYNGEERAKGNILERFSAQQFPDLHSELNLSSLELGDSALYFCASSVVGGHGDEQFFGPGTRLTVL.

The rearrangement uses TRBV19 and TRBJ1-4; D perhaps matches TRBD1 (5 bases). The CDR3 spans 13 residues. Trimming removed 7 bases at V and 12 bases at J, with 18 bases between. Germline V gene data show CDR1 as LNHDA and CDR2 as SQIVND (reference sequence). The CDR3 bases are TGTGCCAGTACCGAGACAGCTCGGGGGGAACTGTTTTTT. It is translated as CASTETARGELFF.

The chain couples TRBV18 to TRBJ2-5; either TRBD1 or TRBD2 may supply D (5 bases each). The CDR3 consists of 18 residues. V lost 5 bases and J 5 bases, leaving 27 bases between the germline ends. The germline gives CDR1 KGHSH, CDR2 LQKENI. CDR3 nucleotides: TGTGCCAGCTCATCACAACAGAGTCGGGGAATTAACAGGGAGACCCAGTACTTC. This codes for CASSSQQSRGINRETQYF.

The rearrangement joins TRBV10-3 to TRBJ2-7; D not certain. Deletions cut 2 bases from V and 5 bases from J, with 19 bases between. Germline loops: CDR1 ENHRY, CDR2 SYGVKD. The CDR3 loop spans 16 amino acids. The CDR3 is CAISELGITDQNEQYF. In DNA, the CDR3 is TGTGCCATCAGTGAGCTGGGGATCACCGACCAGAACGAGCAGTACTTC.

The chain carries TRBV10-3 and TRBJ1-2; TRBD1 is a possible D gene (5 bases). The germline CDR1 and CDR2 sequences are ENHRY and SYGVKD. The CDR3 is 14 residues long. Trimming stripped 6 bases from V and 4 bases from J, with 15 bases between. The CDR3 here is CAIRGTASSYGYTF. The CDR3 DNA sequence: TGTGCCATCAGGGGGACGGCTAGTTCCTATGGCTACACCTTC.

This clone was recorded only once. In nucleotides, the CDR3 is TGTGCCAGCAGTAAAAAGATTGGAGGACCGAGCAATTCACCCCTCCACTTT. Residues: CASSKKIGGPSNSPLHF. The chain employs TRBV28 and TRBJ1-6; D not certain. Trimming shortened V by 5 bases and J by 7 bases, and 21 bases separated the two germline ends. This CDR3 is 17 amino acids long. CDR1 and CDR2 from the germline V gene are MDHEN and SYDVKM.

The chain has TRBV5-1 and TRBJ2-1, with D maybe TRBD1 (5 bases). This CDR3 comprises 17 residues. Germline V gives CDR1 SGHRS, CDR2 YFSETQ. Deletions cut 1 base from V and 2 bases from J, with 16 bases between. In DNA, the CDR3 is TGCGCCAGCAGCTTGCTTTTCGACAGCCAAGCCTACAATGAGCAGTTCTTC. Translation: CASSLLFDSQAYNEQFF.

The chain combines TRBV19 with TRBJ2-7; 9 bases agree with TRBD1. This CDR3 is 15 amino acids long. CDR1 LNHDA and CDR2 SQIVND come from the germline V gene (reference sequence). Losses at the gene ends were 4 bases for V and 4 bases for J; bases not matched to a gene: 8. The CDR3 reads CASSRGQGSYYEQYF. In nucleotides, the CDR3 is TGTGCCAGTAGTAGGGGACAGGGAAGTTATTACGAGCAGTACTTC.

The chain has TRBV12-2 and TRBJ2-4; the D call TRBD2 from the table was never checked on the DNA. TRBV12-2 represents a pseudogene. The CDR3 totals 12 residues. CDR3 sequence: CATTSGGNIQYF. CDR3 DNA sequence: TGTGCAACCACTAGCGGGGGAAACATTCAGTACTTC.

The chain recombines TRBV11-3 with TRBJ1-4; D remains ambiguous. Germline V gene sequence: CDR1 SGHNT, CDR2 YENEEA. CDR3 size: 14 residues. V was clipped by 1 base and J by 6 bases, with 9 bases between them. CDR3 amino acids: CASSLARHDEKLFF. The DNA of the CDR3 is TGTGCCAGCAGCTTAGCCCGACATGATGAAAAACTGTTTTTT.

This chain links TRBV5-1 with TRBJ2-2; unclear D gene. The CDR3 covers 14 residues. Trimming took 0 bases from V and 4 from J, leaving 7 bases between them. The germline V gene encodes CDR1 SGHRS and CDR2 YFSETQ. DNA for the CDR3: TGCGCCAGCAGCTTGGCTCTTGCCACCGGGGAGCTGTTTTTT. It is translated as CASSLALATGELFF.

The CDR3 reads CASSPLNQPQHF. As DNA, the CDR3 is TGTGCCAGCAGCCCCCTCAATCAGCCCCAGCATTTT. This chain links TRBV2 with TRBJ1-5; D is unclear. The CDR3 runs 12 residues. Trimming stripped 6 bases from V and 3 bases from J, with 6 bases between. The germline gives CDR1 SNHLY, CDR2 FYNNEI.

This clone has only one observation. The chain joins TRBV5-5 to TRBJ1-2; the D gene is possibly TRBD1 (6 bases). In germline, CDR1 is SGHKS, CDR2 YYEKEE (reference sequence). The CDR3 length is 15 residues. Trimming shortened V by 4 bases and J by 7 bases, and 20 bases separated the two germline ends. The CDR3 reads CASSPAQGYGGGYTF. The CDR3 nucleotides are TGTGCCAGCAGCCCGGCCCAGGGGTACGGGGGTGGCTACACCTTC.

V gene TRBV4-2 combines with J gene TRBJ2-7, with D possibly being TRBD2 (6 bases). V gave up 0 bases and J gave up 0 bases, with 12 bases separating them. The germline V gene has CDR1 LGHNA and CDR2 YNFKEQ. This CDR3 region has 16 residues. The CDR3: CASSQEAGTPSYEQYF. The CDR3 DNA reads as TGTGCCAGCAGCCAAGAGGCGGGGACGCCCTCCTACGAGCAGTACTTC.

The J gene is TRBJ1-1, the V gene TRBV5-1, with 8 nucleotides matching TRBD1. The CDR3 length is 14 residues. V lost 2 bases and J lost 5; bases outside the gene matches: 5. CDR1 and CDR2 (germline): SGHRS, YFSETQ. CDR3 residues: CASSLGQGGTEAFF. The CDR3 region has the DNA TGCGCCAGCAGCTTAGGACAGGGAGGGACTGAAGCTTTCTTT.

This chain connects TRBV5-1 to TRBJ2-1; possibly TRBD2 for D (6 bases). The V gene lost 3 bases and the J gene lost 4 bases, with 20 bases spanning the gap. There are 17 residues in the CDR3. The germline CDR1 and CDR2 sequences are SGHRS and YFSETQ. CDR3 DNA: TGCGCCAGCAGCTCATCTAATTTCGGGAGTCTATACAATGAGCAGTTCTTC. It codes for CASSSSNFGSLYNEQFF.

V usage is TRBV7-3 and J usage is TRBJ2-2, with D unclear. The CDR3 runs to 12 residues. V dropped 6 bases and J dropped 3 bases, with 5 bases sitting between them. Per germline, CDR1 SGHTA and CDR2 FQGTGA. CDR3: CASSSYTGELFF. The CDR3 DNA sequence: TGTGCCAGCAGTTCTTACACCGGGGAGCTGTTTTTT.

The V call is TRBV29-1, the J call TRBJ1-1, with unresolved D. The V gene's germline CDR1 is SQVTM and CDR2 ANQGSEA. The V end was cut by 3 bases, the J end by 10 bases, with 3 bases between. The CDR3 extends over 8 amino acids. CDR3 sequence: CSVEPAFF. CDR3 DNA: TGCAGCGTTGAGCCAGCTTTCTTT.

The rearrangement joins TRBV6-6 to TRBJ2-3, with 7 nucleotides matching TRBD1. Germline-derived CDR1 and CDR2 are MNHNY and SVGAGI (reference sequence). This CDR3 contains 13 residues. V lost 2 bases and J lost 5; bases outside the gene matches: 1. The CDR3 region is CASSYPGGDTQYF. The CDR3 coding sequence is TGTGCCAGCAGTTACCCAGGGGGAGATACGCAGTATTTT.